Presented here are 32 T cell receptor beta chains from one specimen sequenced in a study of T cell repertoires in aging, cancer and after chemotherapy (dated by TCRdb to the late 2010s). Instead of sorted cells or RNA, genomic DNA extracted from peripheral blood served as the source for amplifying TCR beta rearrangements. The instrument was an Illumina MiSeq. Using a mixed TRB-A/B primer pool, multiplex touch-down PCR amplified rearranged TRB sequences covering the V, D and J segments. TCRdb trimmed public reads at Q25 via fastp, called clones via MiXCR and kept in-frame beta chains. Entries are consolidated by CDR3 protein sequence, retaining the most common genes and DNA. This sample is represented by 4,000 to 6,000 distinct CDR3 sequences; approximately 31% of them were singletons. The top ten clonotypes cover approximately 18% of the sample. Sequencing was carried out using blood. These receptors all stem from a human donor with a blood cancer. The donor label of this sample is uncertain.

This clonotype was picked up a small number of times. V and J are TRBV5-1 and TRBJ2-3; no definite D call. Germline V gene sequence: CDR1 SGHRS, CDR2 YFSETQ. Deletions cut 1 base from V and 4 bases from J, with 13 bases between. The CDR3 runs 15 residues. CDR3 protein: CASSLLNAKSDTQYF. CDR3 DNA sequence: TGCGCCAGCAGCTTGCTCAACGCGAAGTCAGATACGCAGTATTTT.

The rearrangement joins TRBV12-3 or TRBV12-4 to TRBJ1-4, with a weak D call TRBD1 (6 bases). V lost 4 bases and J 1 base, leaving 19 bases between the germline ends. The CDR3 is 18 residues long. The CDR3 DNA follows: TGTGCCAGCAGTTCTCGATATGGGGGCAAGGTAACTAATGAAAAACTGTTTTTT. Protein product: CASSSRYGGKVTNEKLFF.

This clonotype is categorized as medium-sized. V and J are TRBV12-3 or TRBV12-4 and TRBJ2-1, with TRBD1 matching over 10 bases. V gave up 5 bases and J gave up 4 bases; unmatched junction bases: 8. The CDR3 totals 16 residues. The CDR3 nucleotides are TGTGCCAGCAGTCCCAACGACAGGGGGCGTTACAATGAGCAGTTCTTC. It translates to CASSPNDRGRYNEQFF.

By sample fraction, this clonotype is medium-sized. The chain is built from TRBV6-1 and TRBJ1-2; D uncertain. This CDR3 spans 10 amino acids. Per the germline V gene, CDR1 is MNHNS and CDR2 is SASEGT. The V and J ends lost 2 bases and 8 bases respectively, with 3 bases between them. CDR3 sequence: CASSEIGYTF. The CDR3 bases are TGTGCCAGCAGTGAAATCGGCTACACCTTC.

The chain is built from TRBV12-3 or TRBV12-4 and TRBJ2-5; TRBD1 matches 7 bases. The V segment lost 3 bases and the J segment 4 bases; nucleotides outside the gene matches: 5. This CDR3 is 14 amino acids long. The DNA for the CDR3 is TGTGCCAGCAGTTTCGTGGCAGGGGGAGAGACCCAGTACTTC. This sequence encodes CASSFVAGGETQYF.

V gene TRBV12-3 or TRBV12-4 combines with J gene TRBJ1-1, with D unresolved. The germline V and J ends were trimmed by 3 bases and 4 bases, with 9 bases remaining between them. The CDR3 contains 13 residues. In DNA form, the CDR3 reads TGTGCCAGCAGTTTTGCTACGGGCACTGAAGCTTTCTTT. Residues: CASSFATGTEAFF.

A note on this clonotype: This may arise from a read error, as a much more abundant clone is one base away. The chain couples TRBV27 to TRBJ2-7; 7 nucleotides agree with TRBD2. The CDR3 is made up of 14 amino acids. CDR1 is MNHEY and CDR2 is SMNVEV in the germline V gene (reference sequence). The ends lost 2 bases at V and 9 bases at J; junction bases unmatched: 10. CDR3 DNA sequence: TGTGCCAGCAGTTTACGAAGCGGGACTCGCGGGCAGTACTTC. As protein: CASSLRSGTRGQYF.

This clonotype was seen a single time. Being one base from a much bigger clone, this may be a read error. This chain joins TRBV29-1 and TRBJ1-1; perhaps TRBD1 as D (5 bases). The CDR3 has 13 residues. V was trimmed by 2 bases and J by 1 base, leaving 8 bases between them. CDR1 SQVTM and CDR2 ANQGSEA come from the germline V gene. The CDR3 sequence: CSVETQGNTEAFF. CDR3 coding DNA: TGCAGCGTTGAAACCCAGGGGAACACTGAAGCTTTCTTT.

This chain uses TRBV19 with TRBJ1-2, with no clear D. CDR3 size: 13 residues. Trimming removed 1 base at V and 3 bases at J, with 6 bases between. The V gene's germline CDR1 is LNHDA and CDR2 SQIVND (reference sequence). The CDR3 loop reads CASSIVSHYGYTF. The CDR3 nucleotides are TGTGCCAGTAGTATAGTGAGCCACTATGGCTACACCTTC. Using reference TRBV19 and TRBJ1-2 for the parts outside the CDR3, the full variable domain is DGGITQSPKYLFRKEGQNVTLSCEQNLNHDAMYWYRQDPGQGLRLIYYSQIVNDFQKGDIAEGYSVSREKKESFPLTVTSAQKNPTAFYLCASSIVSHYGYTFGSGTRLTVV.

Regarding this clonotype: The junction differs from germline at one of its ends, possibly a read error. The chain carries TRBV5-4 and TRBJ2-2; 12 bases line up with TRBD2. CDR3 size: 20 residues. Germline V gene lookup returns CDR1 SGHNT and CDR2 YYREEE (reference sequence). The CDR3 DNA reads TGCGCCAGCAGCCAAGGCCCGCCCCTAGCGGGGGGGCCGGACACCGGGGAGCTGTTTTTT. Protein sequence: CASSQGPPLAGGPDTGELFF.

The V call is TRBV6-2 or TRBV6-3, the J call TRBJ2-1; D is undetermined. CDR1 MNHEY and CDR2 SVGEGT come from the germline V gene. There are 12 residues in the CDR3. V lost 0 bases and J lost 12, with 9 bases in between. The CDR3: CASSYSPWGQFF. In DNA form, the CDR3 reads TGTGCCAGCAGTTACTCCCCCTGGGGGCAGTTCTTC.

Comment on this clonotype: This may be a read error, as it is one base from a much larger clone. The CDR3: CVSSRVEMSYGYTF. The CDR3 nucleotides are TGTGTCAGCAGCAGAGTGGAGATGTCCTATGGCTACACCTTC. This chain links TRBV5-6 with TRBJ1-2; D is ambiguous. The germline V gene has CDR1 SGHDT and CDR2 YYEEEE. The CDR3 spans 14 residues.

By sample fraction, this clonotype is medium-sized (0.01 to 0.1%). The V and J genes are TRBV29-1 and TRBJ1-5; the D is unclear. V lost 6 bases and J 8 bases, leaving 17 bases between the germline ends. Looked up from germline, CDR1 is SQVTM and CDR2 is ANQGSEA. CDR3 length: 13 residues. CDR3: CSVGGRILEPQHF. The CDR3 region has the DNA TGCAGCGTGGGCGGACGGATACTGGAGCCCCAGCATTTT.

This CDR3 is CASSSTEITLHF. DNA for the CDR3: TGTGCCAGCAGCTCGACCGAGATCACCCTCCACTTT. The gene calls are TRBV7-2 and TRBJ1-6; no clear D gene. The germline V gene has CDR1 SGHTA and CDR2 FQGNSA. The CDR3 covers 12 residues. V was cut by 4 bases and J by 14 bases, with 12 bases left in between. The whole variable domain, filled in from reference TRBV7-2 and TRBJ1-6, reads GAGVSQSPSNKVTEKGKDVELRCDPISGHTALYWYRQSLGQGLEFLIYFQGNSAPDKSGLPSDRFSAERTGGSVSTLTIQRTQQEDSAVYLCASSSTEITLHFGNGTRLTVT.

The chain carries TRBV5-1 and TRBJ1-1; D is unresolved. Germline V gene sequence: CDR1 SGHRS, CDR2 YFSETQ. The CDR3 has 14 amino acids. The V and J ends lost 5 bases and 0 bases respectively, with 11 bases between them. The CDR3 DNA is TGCGCCAGCAGTCTAAACACGGTGAACACTGAAGCTTTCTTT. As protein: CASSLNTVNTEAFF.

The chain couples TRBV7-2 to TRBJ2-2; 7 bases are a match to TRBD2. CDR1 is SGHTA, CDR2 FQGNSA, per germline. J was trimmed by 3 bases and V by 5 bases; bases with no gene match: 6. This CDR3 has 15 amino acids. The CDR3, as DNA: TGTGCCAGCAGCCTGGGGGGGGGGGACACCGGGGAGCTGTTTTTT. Encoded protein: CASSLGGGDTGELFF.

The rearrangement links TRBV12-3 or TRBV12-4 to TRBJ2-1; 10 bases map to TRBD1. CDR3 length: 15 residues. V lost 3 bases to trimming and J lost 4 bases; unmatched junction nucleotides: 3. The CDR3 spells CASSLGQGRYNEQFF. The CDR3 region has the DNA TGTGCCAGCAGTTTGGGACAGGGGCGATACAATGAGCAGTTCTTC.

CDR3 coding DNA: TGTGCCAGCAGTTACTCGAGCAGGGGGATAGCCAAAAACATTCAGTACTTC. This translates into CASSYSSRGIAKNIQYF. This rearrangement joins TRBV6-2 or TRBV6-3 to TRBJ2-4; TRBD1 aligns across 7 bases. Germline V gene sequence: CDR1 MNHEY, CDR2 SVGEGT. The CDR3 contains 17 residues. The junction had 5 bases not matched to a gene; V was cut back by 0 bases and J by 0 bases.

This clonotype has only a few counts. This chain uses TRBV12-3 or TRBV12-4 with TRBJ1-1; possibly TRBD1 for D (5 bases). V was trimmed by 4 bases and J by 4 bases, leaving 19 bases between them. The CDR3 runs 16 residues. In nucleotides, the CDR3 is TGTGCCAGCAGTTACTCGTCCCCCAGGGCTACCACTGAAGCTTTCTTT. It codes for CASSYSSPRATTEAFF.

This clonotype was found a few times. The V and J genes are TRBV24-1 and TRBJ1-5; D possibly corresponds to TRBD1 (6 bases). CDR1 and CDR2 (germline): KGHDR, SFDVKD. The CDR3 extends over 17 amino acids. The V and J ends lost 4 bases and 9 bases respectively, with 24 bases between them. Here the CDR3 reads CATSESKDRFPIWPQHF. DNA for the CDR3: TGTGCCACCAGTGAAAGTAAAGACAGGTTCCCAATTTGGCCCCAGCATTTT.

This clonotype came up a few times. This chain joins TRBV19 and TRBJ1-6; possible D gene TRBD1, 5 bases. From germline, CDR1 is LNHDA and CDR2 SQIVND (reference sequence). The V end was cut by 5 bases, the J end by 5 bases, with 10 bases between. The CDR3 contains 14 residues. The CDR3 nucleotides read TGTGCCAGTAGTTGGGGGACTGATAATTCACCCCTCCACTTT. Its translation is CASSWGTDNSPLHF.

This clonotype ranks as medium-sized. The chain recombines TRBV19 with TRBJ2-6; D is unresolved. Looked up from germline, CDR1 is LNHDA and CDR2 is SQIVND (reference sequence). V was cut by 3 bases and J by 3 bases, with 6 bases left in between. The CDR3 totals 14 residues. This chain's CDR3 is CASSMLGGANVLTF. The CDR3 bases are TGTGCCAGTAGTATGTTAGGTGGGGCCAACGTCCTGACTTTC.

The chain employs TRBV4-3 and TRBJ2-2; 9 nucleotides agree with TRBD2. V lost 4 bases and J lost 4; bases outside the gene matches: 10. CDR3 size: 17 residues. From germline, CDR1 is LGHNA and CDR2 YSLEER. The CDR3 DNA reads as TGCGCCAGCAGCCCTCGGACTAGCGTCTTGGGCACCGGGGAGCTGTTTTTT. It specifies CASSPRTSVLGTGELFF.

This clonotype showed up just a few times. The rearrangement links TRBV19 to TRBJ1-1; D remains ambiguous. The CDR3 has 11 residues. The germline CDR1 and CDR2 sequences are LNHDA and SQIVND (reference sequence). Deletions cut 4 bases from V and 11 bases from J, with 11 bases between. CDR3 DNA sequence: TGTGCCAGTAGTAATACTGCACAGGCTTTCTTT. It encodes CASSNTAQAFF.

This chain links TRBV20-1 with TRBJ2-3; possible D gene TRBD2, 5 bases. Trimming pared 0 bases from V and 4 bases from J, leaving 20 bases between. The V gene's germline CDR1 is DFQATT and CDR2 SNEGSKA (reference sequence). The CDR3 length is 17 residues. The CDR3 nucleotides read TGCAGTGCTAGAGATGTACTAGGACCAACCCTGCCAGATACGCAGTATTTT. Amino acids: CSARDVLGPTLPDTQYF.

In the case of this clonotype: Relative to the germline gene, one junction end is altered; a read error may explain this. The V and J genes are TRBV13 and TRBJ2-1; 9 nucleotides match TRBD2. This CDR3 comprises 17 residues. Germline values: CDR1 PRHDT, CDR2 FYEKMQ (reference sequence). CDR3 nucleotides: TGTGCCAGCAGCTCGCACGGACTAGCGAACTCCTACAATAAGCAGTTCTTC. It is translated as CASSSHGLANSYNKQFF.

This clonotype was found a few times. The rearrangement joins TRBV19 to TRBJ1-1; 7 bases line up with TRBD1. J lost 0 bases, V lost 3 bases, and 1 base had no gene match. CDR1 is LNHDA, CDR2 SQIVND, per germline (reference sequence). This CDR3 is 14 amino acids long. The CDR3 DNA sequence: TGTGCCAGTAGTATGACAGGGTTGAACACTGAAGCTTTCTTT. Amino acids: CASSMTGLNTEAFF.

V usage is TRBV11-3 and J usage is TRBJ2-1, with 12 bases fitting TRBD2. J lost 7 bases, V lost 6 bases, and 7 bases had no gene match. This CDR3 has 15 amino acids. Germline V gene data show CDR1 as SGHNT and CDR2 as YENEEA. CDR3 nucleotide sequence: TGTGCCAGCAGTGACGGACTAGCGGGATGGAATGAGCAGTTCTTC. Its protein product is CASSDGLAGWNEQFF.

The rearrangement joins TRBV19 to TRBJ2-7; weak D call: TRBD1 (6 bases). This CDR3 is 14 amino acids long. V gave up 2 bases and J gave up 7 bases, with 15 bases separating them. The germline V gene has CDR1 LNHDA and CDR2 SQIVND (reference sequence). CDR3 loop: CASSIQGQVGEQYF. The CDR3 DNA reads TGTGCCAGTAGTATACAGGGGCAAGTGGGAGAGCAGTACTTC.

The chain combines TRBV11-3 with TRBJ2-5; tentative D call: TRBD1 (6 bases). Between the trimmed V and J ends, which lost 5 bases and 4 bases, there was a span of 20 bases. The CDR3 length is 16 residues. Germline CDR1 and CDR2: SGHNT and YENEEA. Written as DNA, the CDR3 is TGTGCCAGCAGCCATAGCTTCCGGGACACCCCAGAGACCCAGTACTTC. Translating it yields CASSHSFRDTPETQYF.

This clonotype was detected a few times. The rearrangement uses TRBV4-3 and TRBJ2-2; no clear D gene. Germline loops: CDR1 LGHNA, CDR2 YSLEER. V dropped 0 bases and J dropped 3 bases, with 11 bases sitting between them. The length of the CDR3 is 16 residues. The chain's CDR3 is CASSQDQSSYTGELFF. CDR3 in DNA: TGCGCCAGCAGCCAAGATCAGTCCTCTTACACCGGGGAGCTGTTTTTT.

As regards this clonotype: A read error is possible here, since a much larger clone lies one base away. The chain employs TRBV7-9 and TRBJ1-2, with 7 nucleotides matching TRBD1. Germline values: CDR1 SEHNR, CDR2 FQNEAQ (reference sequence). With V trimmed by 4 bases and J by 6 bases, 5 bases remained unmatched. The CDR3 is 13 residues long. Here the CDR3 reads CASSSGTDDGYTF. The DNA of the CDR3 is TGTGCCAGCAGCTCCGGGACAGATGATGGCTACACCTTC. The full variable domain, rest sourced from reference TRBV7-9 and TRBJ1-2, is DTGVSQNPRHKITKRGQNVTFRCDPISEHNRLYWYRQTLGQGPEFLTYFQNEAQLEKSRLLSDRFSAERPKGSFSTLEIQRTEQGDSAMYLCASSSGTDDGYTFGSGTRLTVV.